The 11 T cell receptor beta chains below come from one sample, sequenced in a study of early T cells in non-severe SARS-CoV-2 infection. TCRdb independently ran MiXCR on the 5' RACE reads; one entry per CDR3 protein. The table lists under 35,000 distinct CDR3 sequences, 4.5% to 6% of them singletons. The sample taken for sequencing was whole blood. Every receptor here comes from an adult who was a healthcare worker with PCR-confirmed SARS-CoV-2 infection or an uninfected control (not recorded which).

There are many counts of this clonotype. The chain has TRBV7-8 and TRBJ2-5; D is unclear. Trimming removed 1 base from V and 5 bases from J, with 8 bases in between. CDR1 and CDR2 (germline): SGHVS, FQNEAQ. The CDR3 sequence is 13 residues long. CDR3: CASSLEGRETQYF. The CDR3 DNA reads TGTGCCAGCAGCTTAGAGGGTCGGGAGACCCAGTACTTC.

This chain connects TRBV6-6 to TRBJ2-3; D possibly corresponds to TRBD2 (5 bases). The germline V and J ends were trimmed by 6 bases and 3 bases, with 13 bases remaining between them. Germline V gene lookup returns CDR1 MNHNY and CDR2 SVGAGI (reference sequence). This CDR3 has 14 amino acids. CDR3 bases: TGTGCCAGCAGCCGTTCAAGCGGTACAGATACGCAGTATTTT. It translates to CASSRSSGTDTQYF.

This chain links TRBV19 with TRBJ2-5; TRBD1 matches at 8 bases. V lost 3 bases and J lost 3; bases outside the gene matches: 3. Germline V gene lookup returns CDR1 LNHDA and CDR2 SQIVND (reference sequence). There are 14 residues in the CDR3. The CDR3 region is CASSIQGAEETQYF. CDR3 nucleotide sequence: TGTGCCAGTAGTATTCAGGGGGCAGAAGAGACCCAGTACTTC. Full variable domain (outside the CDR3, taken from reference TRBV19 and TRBJ2-5): DGGITQSPKYLFRKEGQNVTLSCEQNLNHDAMYWYRQDPGQGLRLIYYSQIVNDFQKGDIAEGYSVSREKKESFPLTVTSAQKNPTAFYLCASSIQGAEETQYFGPGTRLLVL.

This clonotype was seen a handful of times. The chain combines TRBV20-1 with TRBJ2-5; maybe TRBD1 (6 bases). The V gene lost 1 base and the J gene lost 5 bases, with 20 bases spanning the gap. Germline CDR1 is DFQATT and CDR2 is SNEGSKA (reference sequence). This CDR3 contains 16 residues. The CDR3 protein is CSARGWSKGVGETQYF. The CDR3 nucleotides read TGCAGTGCTAGAGGCTGGTCCAAGGGGGTCGGGGAGACCCAGTACTTC.

The table lists this clonotype with a few counts. The chain has TRBV11-1 and TRBJ2-1, with TRBD2 identical over 9 bases. The V gene end was trimmed by 3 bases and the J gene end by 10 bases; junction bases not matched to a gene: 7. The V gene's germline CDR1 is SGHAT and CDR2 FQDESV (reference sequence). This CDR3 spans 14 amino acids. The CDR3 DNA follows: TGTGCCAGCAGCTTTTTAGCGGGAGAAGGGGAGCAGTTCTTC. Translation gives CASSFLAGEGEQFF.

In this sample, this clonotype turned up a few times. V gene TRBV30 combines with J gene TRBJ2-3; D may be TRBD2 (6 bases). CDR1 is GTSNPN and CDR2 is SVGIG in the germline V gene (reference sequence). This CDR3 has 13 residues. The CDR3: CAFRGGLTDTQYF. The CDR3 coding sequence is TGTGCTTTCCGGGGAGGACTCACAGATACGCAGTATTTT.

This clonotype was recorded many times. The V gene is TRBV12-3 or TRBV12-4, the J gene TRBJ2-2; D is unresolved. The V end lost 6 bases, the J end lost 1 base, and 15 bases lay between the germline ends. The CDR3 contains 16 residues. For the CDR3, the DNA is TGTGCCAGCAGAACAGTTGGGTTTGGGAACACCGGGGAGCTGTTTTTT. Protein: CASRTVGFGNTGELFF.

This clonotype was seen many times. The V call is TRBV6-5, the J call TRBJ1-1; D is undetermined. V was shortened by 2 bases and J by 0 bases, with 7 bases between the two germline ends. The CDR3 is 14 residues long. CDR1 is MNHEY and CDR2 is SVGAGI in the germline V gene. CDR3 bases: TGTGCCAGCAGTTACGGCGGCCTGAACACTGAAGCTTTCTTT. Protein: CASSYGGLNTEAFF.

V and J are TRBV20-1 and TRBJ2-3; weak D call: TRBD2 (6 bases). This CDR3 spans 13 amino acids. Germline CDR1 reads DFQATT; CDR2 reads SNEGSKA (reference sequence). The V end lost 6 bases, the J end lost 4 bases, and 14 bases lay between the germline ends. CDR3 bases: TGCAGTGCGACCCCGCGGGGCCCAGATACGCAGTATTTT. This encodes CSATPRGPDTQYF.

Regarding this clonotype: The junction departs from germline at one end; a sequencing error may be responsible. The chain links TRBV7-7 to TRBJ2-1; D gene unclear. Germline CDR1 reads SSHAT; CDR2 reads FNYEAQ (reference sequence). The CDR3 covers 13 residues. The CDR3 sequence is CASSLGSRDEQFF. DNA for the CDR3: TGTGCTAGCAGCTTAGGTAGCCGGGATGAGCAGTTCTTC.

The chain recombines TRBV7-2 with TRBJ2-3, with a tentative D call TRBD2 (5 bases). The CDR3 is 15 amino acids. Germline V lookup: CDR1 SGHTA, CDR2 FQGNSA. The V end was cut by 4 bases, the J end by 0 bases, with 11 bases between. The chain's CDR3 is CASSYTRYSTDTQYF. The CDR3 DNA is TGTGCCAGCAGCTATACTAGATATAGCACAGATACGCAGTATTTT. The full variable domain, with the rest looked up from reference TRBV7-2 and TRBJ2-3, is GAGVSQSPSNKVTEKGKDVELRCDPISGHTALYWYRQSLGQGLEFLIYFQGNSAPDKSGLPSDRFSAERTGGSVSTLTIQRTQQEDSAVYLCASSYTRYSTDTQYFGPGTRLTVL.